This TCR beta chain was recorded in a study of T cells in Graves' hyperthyroidism and ophthalmopathy. Study conclusions and caveats: In blood, most of the thyroid clonotypes expanded above 0.001 were also present.

This clonotype has more than one count but fewer than ten. Its target is unknown. Exclusion of a patient resulted from uncontrolled infection, other autoimmune disease, pregnancy or lactation. PBMCs were obtained from 9.5 to 10 ml fresh peripheral blood. V was trimmed by 1 base and J by 0 bases, leaving 18 bases between them. CDR1 and CDR2 (germline): SGHTA, FQGTGA. CDR3 length equals 18 residues. TCR beta CDR3 regions were amplified from RNA. TCR CDR3 regions were first amplified by RT-PCR with HTBI primers. TCRdb re-called the multiplex PCR reads with MiXCR, one entry per CDR3 protein. The sample shows under 700,000 distinct CDR3 sequences, around 17% of them seen only once.

This TCR derives from a young woman with Graves' hyperthyroidism. The V and J genes are TRBV7-3 and TRBJ1-2, with a tentative D call TRBD1 (5 bases). The sequencing sample was made of blood. This chain's CDR3 is CASSLNGDGEYPNYGYTF. DNA of the CDR3: TGTGCCAGCAGCTTAAATGGGGACGGGGAGTATCCTAACTATGGCTACACCTTC.